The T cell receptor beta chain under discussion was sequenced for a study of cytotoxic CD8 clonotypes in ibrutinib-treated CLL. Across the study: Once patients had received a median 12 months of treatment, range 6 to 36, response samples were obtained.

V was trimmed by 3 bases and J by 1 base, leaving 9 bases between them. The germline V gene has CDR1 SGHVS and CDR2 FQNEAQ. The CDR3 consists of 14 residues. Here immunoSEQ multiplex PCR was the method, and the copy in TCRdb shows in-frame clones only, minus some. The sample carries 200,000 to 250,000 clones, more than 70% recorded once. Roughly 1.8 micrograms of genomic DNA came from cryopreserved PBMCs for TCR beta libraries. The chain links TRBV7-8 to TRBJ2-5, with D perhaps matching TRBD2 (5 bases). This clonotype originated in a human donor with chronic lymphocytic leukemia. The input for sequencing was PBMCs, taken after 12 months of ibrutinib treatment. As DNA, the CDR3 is TGTGCCAGCAGCTTCCTAGCAGTCCAAGAGACCCAGTACTTC. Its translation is CASSFLAVQETQYF.